The subject of this entry is one T cell receptor (beta chain). Its antigen remains unidentified. No base qualities exist here, and no much larger clone lies one base off it. This entry comes from a study of beta chain features in type 1 diabetes (dated by TCRdb to 2016 to 2019). Describing the broader study: Mean age, gender distribution, total cell number and subset yield did not differ between patients and healthy donors. Regulatory and stem cell-like memory subsets were obtained from only 8 patients and roughly eight healthy donors, while naive and central memory subsets were obtained from all 30 or so donors. A total of about 100,000,000 sorted cells were examined across all samples, and RNA yield correlated strongly with the number of cells per subset. In the study, TCRB repertoires of sorted circulating CD4+ T cell subsets from recently diagnosed type 1 diabetes patients were compared with those of matched healthy donors. General findings and caveats noted by the study authors: Because cDNA was sequenced instead of genomic DNA, activated cells with high expression could be over-represented, although the groups did not differ in activation or CD3 levels. Naive, central memory and regulatory TCRB repertoires appeared to be more similar among patients than among healthy donors. In all four CD4+ subsets, TCRB CDR3 length was moderately but significantly shorter in type 1 diabetes patients. Shorter templates might have been favored by PCR, but patient and control samples were amplified and corrected together, so both groups would have been affected equally by any skew. Because small numbers of individuals were included in the HLA sub-analyses, any influence of HLA type on TCRB rearrangement was left unresolved. At VDJ recombination sites, patients with type 1 diabetes made fewer insertions and deleted more nucleotides, a pattern implying thymic rearrangement abnormalities.

All of the isolated RNA was reverse transcribed with the High Capacity cDNA Reverse Transcription Kit, so expressed TCRB transcripts were sequenced. Deep immunoSEQ sequencing was applied to naive, central memory and regulatory T cell samples, giving an average of approximately 4 million total reads per sample. Sorted cells were lysed in RLT buffer, and RNA was extracted using DNase-treated RNeasy Micro or Mini kits according to cell number. To prevent cross-contamination, every cell subset was processed on its own, while patient and healthy donor samples were processed together. The immunoSEQ multiplex PCR was used to amplify TCRB sequences from cDNA, generating 87-bp fragments that spanned the CDR3 region. The amplicons were sequenced using the Illumina HiSeq platform. In the original analysis: Synthetic template baselines were used to correct PCR bias computationally, reads within Hamming distance 2 were collapsed together, and singletons that could not be merged were discarded. By aligning reads against IMGT, V, D and J genes, CDR3 length, and insertions or deletions at six rearrangement sites were assigned. Within each subset, clonotype counts were normalized to sorted cell number, and only after that were true diversity and Gini coefficients computed with the tcR R package. The overlap coefficient, calculated on TCRB nucleotide sequences, was used to measure repertoire sharing. As a proxy for the pre-selection repertoire, out-of-frame TCRB sequences from naive cells were analyzed. The table comes from immuneACCESS by way of TCRdb, which keeps in-frame sequences with V and J called. Part of the clones is missing from these tables; in studies checked, under half for an unresolved V gene and the rest for unknown reasons. V, J and clone size are taken as reported in that table, and D and trimming were inferred from the DNA itself. The sample includes around 500,000 clones, with roughly 10% observed a single time. Roughly 0.046% of the sample rests with the top ten.

From each donor, a single peripheral blood sample of roughly 0.11 L on average was drawn into heparinised tubes. A BD FACSAria II and a panel including CD45RO, CCR7, CD25, CD127, CD95 and CD27 were used to sort naive, central memory, regulatory and stem cell-like memory CD4+ T cells. Purity was above 98% for every sorted population. Right away, PBMCs were isolated by Lymphoprep density gradient centrifugation and were stained directly, with no culture step. To minimize batch effects, samples were stained and sorted in pairs, one healthy donor with one patient per experiment. The CDR3, cysteine through phenylalanine, is 14 amino acids long. Only the CDR3 region is kept as DNA, spanning 42 bases read in frame from base 1. The germline ends are 9 bases apart after V is trimmed by 3 bases and J by 2 bases. CDR1 and CDR2 were assigned from the germline V gene (reference sequence) as LNHDA and SQIVND.

This clonotype was obtained from a woman younger than 30 in good health. Sequencing used naive CD4+ T cells from blood. Reading the label with the study, this specimen's cell subset or site is: true naive CD4+ T cells. Recombination joined TRBV19 with TRBJ2-3, with an unclear D gene assignment. The CDR3 loop reads CASSMATTTDTQYF. The DNA is TGTGCCAGTAGTATGGCCACTACCACAGATACGCAGTATTTT.